The 11 T cell receptor beta chains below were found in one sample sequenced in a study of cytomegalovirus exposure and HLA in healthy donors. The PCR employed 60 Vbeta primers together with 13 Jbeta primers. Profiled with immunoSEQ multiplex PCR; TCRdb holds only in-frame clones, not every one. The repertoire includes approximately 160,000 clones, 75% to 90% of them detected once, and around 0.91% sits in the top ten. The sequenced sample consisted of PBMCs. The receptor set was obtained from a girl aged 2 to 9 in good health and CMV-seropositive.

This rearrangement joins TRBV2 to TRBJ2-5; D is perhaps TRBD2 (5 bases). The CDR3 spans 14 residues. Looked up from germline, CDR1 is SNHLY and CDR2 is FYNNEI. V was trimmed by 7 bases and J by 6 bases, leaving 18 bases between them. This chain's CDR3 is CASKLYEDSQTQYF. The CDR3 nucleotides are TGTGCCAGCAAATTATACGAGGACTCGCAGACCCAGTACTTC. Full variable domain (remainder filled in from reference TRBV2 and TRBJ2-5): EPEVTQTPSHQVTQMGQEVILRCVPISNHLYFYWYRQILGQKVEFLVSFYNNEISEKSEIFDDQFSVERPDGSNFTLKIRSTKLEDSAMYFCASKLYEDSQTQYFGPGTRLLVL.

The V and J genes are TRBV10-2 and TRBJ2-4, with TRBD2 matching over 12 bases. Germline V gives CDR1 WSHSY, CDR2 SAAADI. This CDR3 region has 15 residues. The V gene end was trimmed by 6 bases and the J gene end by 7 bases; junction bases not matched to a gene: 7. DNA of the CDR3: TGCGCCAGCAGAAACGGACTAGCGGGAATGAACATTCAGTACTTC. Translated, it gives CASRNGLAGMNIQYF.

This chain links TRBV29-1 with TRBJ2-1, with 12 bases aligning to TRBD2. The V gene's germline CDR1 is SQVTM and CDR2 ANQGSEA. The CDR3 sequence is 14 residues long. V was clipped by 3 bases and J by 3 bases; unmatched bases: 0. The CDR3 region has the DNA TGCAGCGTTGAGACTAGCGGGAGCTACAATGAGCAGTTCTTC. Amino acid sequence: CSVETSGSYNEQFF.

The chain employs TRBV6-5 and TRBJ2-5, with D tentatively TRBD2 (5 bases). V was shortened by 2 bases and J by 4 bases, with 11 bases between the two germline ends. This CDR3 comprises 14 residues. Germline-derived CDR1 and CDR2 are MNHEY and SVGAGI. In DNA, the CDR3 is TGTGCCAGCAGTTACGACGGGGTTCCAGAGACCCAGTACTTC. Translating gives CASSYDGVPETQYF.

This clone was counted a single time. The chain recombines TRBV5-1 with TRBJ2-7; D may be TRBD2 (5 bases). Per germline, CDR1 SGHRS and CDR2 YFSETQ. V was trimmed by 0 bases and J by 3 bases, leaving 10 bases between them. This CDR3 comprises 14 residues. The chain's CDR3 is CASSLGPEDYEQYF. The CDR3 nucleotides read TGCGCCAGCAGCTTGGGACCGGAGGACTACGAGCAGTACTTC.

V is TRBV4-1 and J is TRBJ1-1; a possible D gene is TRBD1 (6 bases). V lost 1 base to trimming and J lost 4 bases, with 16 bases between them. Germline V lookup: CDR1 MGHRA, CDR2 YSYEKL. The CDR3 is made up of 16 amino acids. The CDR3 nucleotides are TGCGCCAGCAGCCAAGTCGGGTTGGGGGCTGGCACTGAAGCTTTCTTT. Protein: CASSQVGLGAGTEAFF.

The chain is built from TRBV7-6 and TRBJ1-4; 10 nucleotides agree with TRBD1. The CDR3 spans 14 residues. Per germline, CDR1 SGHVS and CDR2 FNYEAQ. The V gene end was trimmed by 5 bases and the J gene end by 7 bases; junction bases not matched to a gene: 4. The CDR3 DNA sequence: TGTGCCAGCAGCGCCGGGACAGGGGCTGAAAAACTGTTTTTT. It is translated as CASSAGTGAEKLFF.

This chain connects TRBV9 to TRBJ2-7; 7 bases are shared with TRBD2. The J segment lost 6 bases and the V segment lost 3 bases, leaving 12 bases of the junction unmatched. Germline CDR1 and CDR2: SGDLS and YYNGEE. The CDR3 totals 15 residues. The CDR3 DNA reads TGTGCCAGCAGCGGGGGGGGGACCACTAGGTCCGAGCAGTACTTC. Its protein product is CASSGGGTTRSEQYF.

CDR3 nucleotide sequence: TGCGCCAGCAGCCCCGACAGGGTTAACACTGAAGCTTTCTTT. It specifies CASSPDRVNTEAFF. V usage is TRBV5-1 and J usage is TRBJ1-1; TRBD1 aligns across 7 bases. The CDR3 runs 14 residues. After removal of 4 bases from V and 2 bases from J, the junction contained 5 bases not matched to a gene. From germline, CDR1 is SGHRS and CDR2 YFSETQ.

The chain recombines TRBV30 with TRBJ1-6, with a tentative D call TRBD1 (6 bases). This CDR3 has 15 amino acids. Germline V gene sequence: CDR1 GTSNPN, CDR2 SVGIG (reference sequence). Trimming pared 3 bases from V and 6 bases from J, leaving 15 bases between. The CDR3 coding sequence is TGTGCCTGGAGGAAGTTCAGGGGCGTTAATTCACCCCTCCACTTT. Protein product: CAWRKFRGVNSPLHF.

This clone came up a few times. The V call is TRBV6-6, the J call TRBJ1-1; weak D call: TRBD1 (5 bases). This CDR3 has 16 residues. Germline V gene sequence: CDR1 MNHNY, CDR2 SVGAGI (reference sequence). The V gene lost 8 bases and the J gene lost 0 bases, with 19 bases spanning the gap. The CDR3 bases are TGTGCCAGCTACGGATTCGGACACACGCTGAACACTGAAGCTTTCTTT. The encoded protein is CASYGFGHTLNTEAFF.